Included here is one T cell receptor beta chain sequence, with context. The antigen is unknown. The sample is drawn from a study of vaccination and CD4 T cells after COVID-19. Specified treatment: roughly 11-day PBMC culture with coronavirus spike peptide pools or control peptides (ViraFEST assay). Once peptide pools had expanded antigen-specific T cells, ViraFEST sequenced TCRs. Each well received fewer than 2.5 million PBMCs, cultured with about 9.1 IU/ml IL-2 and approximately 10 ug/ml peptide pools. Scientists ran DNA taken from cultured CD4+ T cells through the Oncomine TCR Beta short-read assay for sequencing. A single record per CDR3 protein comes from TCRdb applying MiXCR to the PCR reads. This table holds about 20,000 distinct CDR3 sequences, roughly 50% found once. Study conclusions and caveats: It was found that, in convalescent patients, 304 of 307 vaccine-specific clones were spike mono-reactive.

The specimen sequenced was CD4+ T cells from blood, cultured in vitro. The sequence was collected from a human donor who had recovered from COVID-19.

The CDR3 nucleotides read TGTGCCAGCAGTCCCACCGGGACTAGCGAGAGCAGGGAGCAGTACTTC. Translated: CASSPTGTSESREQYF. The J gene is TRBJ2-7, the V gene TRBV28; 10 bases are shared with TRBD2. Unmatched junction bases numbered 14, after V lost 5 bases and J lost 7 bases. CDR3 length: 16 amino acids. The germline CDR1 and CDR2 sequences are MDHEN and SYDVKM.